The clone carrying this TCR beta chain was observed a handful of times. Authors' methods: Estimation of nucleated cell counts was performed using reference gene primer amplification. This table comes from immunoSEQ multiplex PCR, and its TCRdb copy is limited to in-frame clones, with some not included. D and trimming were read from the DNA, whereas the V and J calls and clone size are those reported in that table. The data show around 200,000 clones, 85% to 90% seen once. The source of the sample is a study of blood T cell repertoires in COVID-19. Residents of around 24 US areas, aged 18 to 89 years, made up the participants. Participant-given clinical history determined each cohort assignment. V was shortened by 0 bases and J by 4 bases, with 17 bases between the two germline ends. The CDR3 totals 16 residues. The germline CDR1 and CDR2 sequences are SGDLS and YYNGEE.

J is TRBJ2-7 and V is TRBV9; possible D gene TRBD2, 5 bases. This receptor was taken from a young man who had recovered from COVID-19. The specimen sequenced was PBMCs or T cells enriched from blood (not recorded which). The CDR3 region has the DNA TGTGCCAGCAGCGTAGTAGCACAGCTTACTAGTTACGAGCAGTACTTC. This codes for CASSVVAQLTSYEQYF.